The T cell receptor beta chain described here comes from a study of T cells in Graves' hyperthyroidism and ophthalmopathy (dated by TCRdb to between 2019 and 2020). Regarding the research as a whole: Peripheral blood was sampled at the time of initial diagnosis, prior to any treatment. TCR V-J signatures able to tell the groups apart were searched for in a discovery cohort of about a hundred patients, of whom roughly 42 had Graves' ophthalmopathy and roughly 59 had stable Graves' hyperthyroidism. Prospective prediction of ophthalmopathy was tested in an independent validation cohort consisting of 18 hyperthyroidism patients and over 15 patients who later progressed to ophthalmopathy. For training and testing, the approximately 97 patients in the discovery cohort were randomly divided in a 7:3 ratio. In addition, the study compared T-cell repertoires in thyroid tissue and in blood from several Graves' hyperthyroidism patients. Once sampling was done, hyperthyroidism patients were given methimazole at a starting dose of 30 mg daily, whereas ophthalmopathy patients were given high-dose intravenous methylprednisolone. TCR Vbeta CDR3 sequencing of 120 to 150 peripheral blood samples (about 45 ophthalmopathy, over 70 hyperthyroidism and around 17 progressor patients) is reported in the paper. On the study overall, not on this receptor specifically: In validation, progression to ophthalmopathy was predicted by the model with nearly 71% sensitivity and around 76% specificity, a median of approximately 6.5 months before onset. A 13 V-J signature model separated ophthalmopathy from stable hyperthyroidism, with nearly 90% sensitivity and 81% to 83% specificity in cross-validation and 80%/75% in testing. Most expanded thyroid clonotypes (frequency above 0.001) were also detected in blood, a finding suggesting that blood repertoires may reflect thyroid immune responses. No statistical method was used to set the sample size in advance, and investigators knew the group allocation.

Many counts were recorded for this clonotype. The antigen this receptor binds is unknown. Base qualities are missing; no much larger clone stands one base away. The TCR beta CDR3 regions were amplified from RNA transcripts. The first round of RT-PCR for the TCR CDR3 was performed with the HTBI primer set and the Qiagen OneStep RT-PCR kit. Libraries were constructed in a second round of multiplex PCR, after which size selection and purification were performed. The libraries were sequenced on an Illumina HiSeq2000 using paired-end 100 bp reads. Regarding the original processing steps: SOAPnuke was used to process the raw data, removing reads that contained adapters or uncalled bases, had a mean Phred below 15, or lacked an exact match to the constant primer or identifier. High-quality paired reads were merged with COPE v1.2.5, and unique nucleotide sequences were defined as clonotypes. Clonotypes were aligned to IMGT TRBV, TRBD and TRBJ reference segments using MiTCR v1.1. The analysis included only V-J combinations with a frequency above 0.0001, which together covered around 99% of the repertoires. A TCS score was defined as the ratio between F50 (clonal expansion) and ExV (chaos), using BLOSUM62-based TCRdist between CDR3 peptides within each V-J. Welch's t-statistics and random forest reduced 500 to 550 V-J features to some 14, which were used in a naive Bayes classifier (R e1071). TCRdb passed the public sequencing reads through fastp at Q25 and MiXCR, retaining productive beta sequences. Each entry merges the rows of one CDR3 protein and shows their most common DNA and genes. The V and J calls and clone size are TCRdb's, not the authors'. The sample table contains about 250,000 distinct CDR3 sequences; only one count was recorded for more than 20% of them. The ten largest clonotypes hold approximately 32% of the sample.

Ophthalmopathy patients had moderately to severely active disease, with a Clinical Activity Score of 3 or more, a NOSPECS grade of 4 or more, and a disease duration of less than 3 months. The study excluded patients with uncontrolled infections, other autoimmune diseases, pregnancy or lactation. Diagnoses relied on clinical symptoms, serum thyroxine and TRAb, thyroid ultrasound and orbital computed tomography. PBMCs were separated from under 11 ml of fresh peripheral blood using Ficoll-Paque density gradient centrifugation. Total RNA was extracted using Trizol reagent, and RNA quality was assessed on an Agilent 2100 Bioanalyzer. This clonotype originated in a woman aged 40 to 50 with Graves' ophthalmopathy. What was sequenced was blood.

The DNA reads TGTGCCAGCAGTTTCAATTATCAGCCCCAGCATTTT. Translation gives CASSFNYQPQHF. The chain employs TRBV12-3 or TRBV12-4 and TRBJ1-5; the D gene lacks a confident call. V is reduced by 3 bases and J by 5 bases, leaving a spacing of 5 bases between them. The CDR3 starts with the cysteine, ends with the phenylalanine, and has 12 residues. Left in the record is the CDR3 DNA by itself, 36 bases read in frame from the first base.